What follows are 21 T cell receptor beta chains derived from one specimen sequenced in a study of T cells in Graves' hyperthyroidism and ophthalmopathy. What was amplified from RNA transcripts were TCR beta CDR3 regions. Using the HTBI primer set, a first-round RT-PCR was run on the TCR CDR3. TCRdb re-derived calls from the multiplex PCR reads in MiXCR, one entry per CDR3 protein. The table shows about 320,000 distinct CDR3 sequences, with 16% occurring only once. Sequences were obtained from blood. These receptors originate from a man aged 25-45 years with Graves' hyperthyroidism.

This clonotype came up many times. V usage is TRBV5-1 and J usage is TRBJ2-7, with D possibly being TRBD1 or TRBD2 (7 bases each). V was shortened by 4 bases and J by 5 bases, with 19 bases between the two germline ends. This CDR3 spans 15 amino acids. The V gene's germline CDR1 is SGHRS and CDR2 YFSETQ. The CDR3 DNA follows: TGCGCCAGCAGCGGGGGGGACAGTCCTGTCCACGAGCAGTACTTC. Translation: CASSGGDSPVHEQYF.

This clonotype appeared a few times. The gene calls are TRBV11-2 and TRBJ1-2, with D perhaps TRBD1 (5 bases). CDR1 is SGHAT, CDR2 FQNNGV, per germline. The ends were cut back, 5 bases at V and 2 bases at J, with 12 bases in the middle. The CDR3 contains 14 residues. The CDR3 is CASSPGGSNYGYTF. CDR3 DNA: TGTGCCAGCAGCCCCGGGGGTTCAAACTATGGCTACACCTTC.

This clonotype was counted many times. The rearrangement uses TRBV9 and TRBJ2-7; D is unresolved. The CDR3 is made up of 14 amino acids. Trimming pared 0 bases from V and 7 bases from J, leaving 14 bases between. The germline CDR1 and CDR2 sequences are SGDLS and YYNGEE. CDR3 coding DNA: TGTGCCAGCAGCGTAGAGGCCGGCTTCGGAGAGCAGTACTTC. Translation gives CASSVEAGFGEQYF.

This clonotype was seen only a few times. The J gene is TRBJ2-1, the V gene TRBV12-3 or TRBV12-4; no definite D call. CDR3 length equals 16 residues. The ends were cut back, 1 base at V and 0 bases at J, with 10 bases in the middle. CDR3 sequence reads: CASSLGRSYSYNEQFF. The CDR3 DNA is TGTGCCAGCAGTTTAGGGCGATCCTACTCCTACAATGAGCAGTTCTTC.

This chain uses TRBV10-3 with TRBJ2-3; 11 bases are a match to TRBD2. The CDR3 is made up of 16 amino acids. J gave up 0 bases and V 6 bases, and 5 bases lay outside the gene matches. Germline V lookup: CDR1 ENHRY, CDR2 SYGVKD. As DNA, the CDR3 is TGTGCCATCAGCCCGAGGACTAGCGGGAGCACAGATACGCAGTATTTT. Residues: CAISPRTSGSTDTQYF.

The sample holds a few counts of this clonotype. This chain's CDR3 is CASSKVTDTQYF. The CDR3 coding sequence is TGTGCCAGCAGCAAGGTAACAGATACGCAGTATTTT. The chain recombines TRBV6-1 with TRBJ2-3; no definite D call. The V gene's germline CDR1 is MNHNS and CDR2 SASEGT. The CDR3 totals 12 residues. Trimming pared 6 bases from V and 3 bases from J, leaving 7 bases between.

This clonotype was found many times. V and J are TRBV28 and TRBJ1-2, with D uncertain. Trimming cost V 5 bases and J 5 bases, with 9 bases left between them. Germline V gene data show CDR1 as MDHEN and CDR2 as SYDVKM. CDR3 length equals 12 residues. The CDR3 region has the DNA TGTGCCAGCAGTCCTACAGTATATGGCTACACCTTC. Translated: CASSPTVYGYTF.

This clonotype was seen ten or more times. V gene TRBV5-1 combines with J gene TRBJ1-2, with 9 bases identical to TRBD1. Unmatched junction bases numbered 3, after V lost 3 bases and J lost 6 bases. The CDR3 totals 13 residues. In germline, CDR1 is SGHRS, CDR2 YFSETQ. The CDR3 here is CASSYRGRDGYTF. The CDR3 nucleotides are TGCGCCAGCAGCTACAGGGGGCGAGATGGCTACACCTTC.

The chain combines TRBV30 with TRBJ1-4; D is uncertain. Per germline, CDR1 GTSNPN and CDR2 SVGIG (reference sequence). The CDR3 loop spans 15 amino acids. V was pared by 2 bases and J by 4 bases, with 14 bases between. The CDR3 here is CAWSTTEGSNEKLFF. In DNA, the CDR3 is TGTGCCTGGAGTACAACGGAAGGAAGTAATGAAAAACTGTTTTTT.

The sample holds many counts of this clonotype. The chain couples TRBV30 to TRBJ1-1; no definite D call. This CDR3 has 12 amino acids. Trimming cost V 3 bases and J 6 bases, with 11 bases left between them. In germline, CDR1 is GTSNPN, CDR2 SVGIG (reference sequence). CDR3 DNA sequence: TGTGCCTGGAGCCAAAGGCGGGCTGAAGCTTTCTTT. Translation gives CAWSQRRAEAFF. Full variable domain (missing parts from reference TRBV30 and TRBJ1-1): SQTIHQWPATLVQPVGSPLSLECTVEGTSNPNLYWYRQAAGRGLQLLFYSVGIGQISSEVPQNLSASRPQDRQFILSSKKLLLSDSGFYLCAWSQRRAEAFFGQGTRLTVV.

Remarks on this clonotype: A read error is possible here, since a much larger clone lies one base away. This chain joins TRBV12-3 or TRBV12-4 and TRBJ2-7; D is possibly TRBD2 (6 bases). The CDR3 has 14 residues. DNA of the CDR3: TGTGCCAGCAGTTTCGGAGGGGATTTGTACGTGCAGTACTTC. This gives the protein CASSFGGDLYVQYF.

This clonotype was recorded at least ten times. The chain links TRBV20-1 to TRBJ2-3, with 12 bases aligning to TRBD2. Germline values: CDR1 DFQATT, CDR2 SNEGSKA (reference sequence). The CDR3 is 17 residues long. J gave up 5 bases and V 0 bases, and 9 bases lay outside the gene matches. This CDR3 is CSARDPLAGGPGDTQYF. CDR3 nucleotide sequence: TGCAGTGCTAGAGATCCTCTAGCGGGAGGGCCCGGAGATACGCAGTATTTT.

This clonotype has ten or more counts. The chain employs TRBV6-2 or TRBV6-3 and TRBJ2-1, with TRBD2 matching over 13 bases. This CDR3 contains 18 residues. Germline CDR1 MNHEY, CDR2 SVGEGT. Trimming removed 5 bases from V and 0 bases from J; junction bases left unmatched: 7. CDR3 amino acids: CASSTGLAGRSSYNEQFF. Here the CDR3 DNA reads TGTGCCAGCAGTACGGGACTAGCGGGGAGGAGCTCCTACAATGAGCAGTTCTTC.

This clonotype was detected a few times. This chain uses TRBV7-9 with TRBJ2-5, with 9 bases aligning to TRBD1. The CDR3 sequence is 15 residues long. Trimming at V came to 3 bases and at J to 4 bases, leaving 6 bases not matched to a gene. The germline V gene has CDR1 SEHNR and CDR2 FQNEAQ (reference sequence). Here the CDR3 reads CASSFPDRGGETQYF. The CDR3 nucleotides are TGTGCCAGCAGCTTCCCGGACAGGGGAGGAGAGACCCAGTACTTC.

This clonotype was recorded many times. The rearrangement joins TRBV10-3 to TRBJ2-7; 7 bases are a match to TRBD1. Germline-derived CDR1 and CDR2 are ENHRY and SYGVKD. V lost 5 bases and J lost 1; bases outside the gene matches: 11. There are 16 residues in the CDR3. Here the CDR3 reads CAISRGQVQSSYEQYF. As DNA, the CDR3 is TGTGCCATCAGTAGAGGACAGGTCCAGAGTTCCTACGAGCAGTACTTC.

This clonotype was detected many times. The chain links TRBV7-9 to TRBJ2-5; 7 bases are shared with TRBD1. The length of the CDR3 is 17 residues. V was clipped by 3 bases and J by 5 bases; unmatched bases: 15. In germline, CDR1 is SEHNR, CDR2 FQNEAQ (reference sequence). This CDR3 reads CASSFQTGQGERETQYF. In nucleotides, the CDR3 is TGTGCCAGCAGCTTCCAGACCGGGCAGGGGGAGCGGGAGACCCAGTACTTC.

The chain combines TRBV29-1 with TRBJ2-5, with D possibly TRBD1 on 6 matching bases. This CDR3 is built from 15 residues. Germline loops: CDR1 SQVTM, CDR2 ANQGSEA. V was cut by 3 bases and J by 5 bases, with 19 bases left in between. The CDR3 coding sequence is TGCAGCGTTGAGGTCCTCACAGGGTCGGGCGAGACCCAGTACTTC. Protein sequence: CSVEVLTGSGETQYF.

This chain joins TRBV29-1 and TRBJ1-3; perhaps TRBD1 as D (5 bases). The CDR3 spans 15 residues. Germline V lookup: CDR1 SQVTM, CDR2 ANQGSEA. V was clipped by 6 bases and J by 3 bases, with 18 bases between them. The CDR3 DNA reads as TGCAGCGTAAATGGAGGGGCATTAAGTGGAAACACCATATATTTT. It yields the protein CSVNGGALSGNTIYF.

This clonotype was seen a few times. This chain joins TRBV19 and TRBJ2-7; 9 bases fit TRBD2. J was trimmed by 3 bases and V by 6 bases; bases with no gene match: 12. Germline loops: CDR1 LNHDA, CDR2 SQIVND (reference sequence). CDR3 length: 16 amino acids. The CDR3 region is CASSPAEAGGRYEQYF. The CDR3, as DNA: TGTGCCAGTAGCCCGGCTGAAGCGGGAGGCCGCTACGAGCAGTACTTC.

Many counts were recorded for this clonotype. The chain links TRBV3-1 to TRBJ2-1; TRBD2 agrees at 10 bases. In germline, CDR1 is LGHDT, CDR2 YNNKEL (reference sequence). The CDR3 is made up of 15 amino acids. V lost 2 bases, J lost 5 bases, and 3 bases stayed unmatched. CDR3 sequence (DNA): TGTGCCAGCAGCCAAACCCTAGCGGGGGACAATGAGCAGTTCTTC. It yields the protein CASSQTLAGDNEQFF.

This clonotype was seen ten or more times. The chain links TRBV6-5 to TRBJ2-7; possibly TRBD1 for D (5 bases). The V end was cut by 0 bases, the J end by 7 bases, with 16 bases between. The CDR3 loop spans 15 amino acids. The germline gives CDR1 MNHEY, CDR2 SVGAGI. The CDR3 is CASSYSRPDTWEQYF. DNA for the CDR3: TGTGCCAGCAGTTACTCTAGGCCGGACACTTGGGAGCAGTACTTC.